This TCR beta chain was found in a study of T-cell reconstitution after alpha-beta-depleted transplantation in children (dated by TCRdb to 2016 to 2017). Study-wide context: The study quantitatively tracked T-cell immune reconstitution after TCRalphabeta/CD19-depleted allogeneic hematopoietic cell transplantation in children using TCR repertoire profiling.

The library was prepared using PCR. Data came from an Illumina HiSeq 2500. To normalize quantification of the TCRbeta repertoire, the TCR libraries were built with molecular barcoding that relied on unique molecular identifiers. TCRdb ran its own pipeline on the public reads, namely fastp trimming at Q25 and MiXCR clone calling, and kept in-frame beta chains. Each CDR3 protein appears once, grouped with its most common genes and DNA. The sample table contains roughly 500,000 distinct CDR3 sequences; only one count was recorded for about 33% of them. Around 2.3% of the sample comes from the top ten. The V end gives up 8 bases and the J end 1 base, leaving 9 bases in the junction not matched to a gene. CDR1 LNHDA and CDR2 SQIVND are derived from the germline V gene (reference sequence). The CDR3 runs 15 residues from the cysteine to the phenylalanine. Only the CDR3 portion is preserved as DNA: 45 bases, with reading frame beginning at the first base.

This clonotype appeared once. Its antigen is not yet known. Per-base quality was not reported, and no clone a single base away is much larger than it. The receptor chain draws on TRBV19 and TRBJ2-3, with 7 central nucleotides matching TRBD2. This clonotype was sampled from a human donor who donated a stem cell graft to a child with aplastic anemia. This specimen was PBMCs from the stem cell graft donor, taken from the stem cell graft. The sequenced DNA is TGTGCCAGTCGTGGGTCTAGCGGCCGCACAGATACGCAGTATTTT. Protein translation: CASRGSSGRTDTQYF.